The 21 T cell receptor beta chains below were found in one sample sequenced in a study of blood T cell repertoires in COVID-19. Some clones are missing from TCRdb's copy, which holds only in-frame ones; the method was immunoSEQ multiplex PCR. The sample holds 100,000 to 150,000 clones; 85% are singletons and the top ten take around 3%. The specimen was peripheral blood. Receptor source: a woman of 80 years or more with COVID-19, enrolled during active disease.

The table lists this clone with a count of one. V usage is TRBV7-8 and J usage is TRBJ1-3, with D uncertain. CDR3 length equals 15 residues. Germline V CDR1 and CDR2: SGHVS, FQNEAQ. V was pared by 0 bases and J by 2 bases, with 8 bases between. The CDR3 sequence is CASSLARTPGNTIYF. Here the CDR3 DNA reads TGTGCCAGCAGCTTAGCGCGGACTCCTGGAAACACCATATATTTT.

The gene calls are TRBV6-5 and TRBJ2-5, with TRBD2 matching over 7 bases. J was trimmed by 5 bases and V by 0 bases; bases with no gene match: 9. The germline V gene encodes CDR1 MNHEY and CDR2 SVGAGI. CDR3 length equals 16 residues. The CDR3 DNA reads TGTGCCAGCAGTTACTCGATCGGGGAGGGTTTGGAGACCCAGTACTTC. Its protein is CASSYSIGEGLETQYF.

The chain joins TRBV6-6 to TRBJ2-7; 10 nucleotides line up with TRBD1. V was pared by 2 bases and J by 5 bases, with 9 bases of the junction left unmatched. Germline lookup yields CDR1 MNHNY and CDR2 SVGAGI (reference sequence). The length of the CDR3 is 16 residues. The CDR3 DNA is TGTGCCAGCAGTTACCCGCTGGGACAGGGGTCGGACGAGCAGTACTTC. Translating it yields CASSYPLGQGSDEQYF.

V gene TRBV5-1 combines with J gene TRBJ2-1; 11 positions agree with TRBD2. CDR3 length: 19 residues. CDR1 and CDR2 from the germline V gene are SGHRS and YFSETQ. After removal of 6 bases from V and 0 bases from J, the junction contained 14 bases not matched to a gene. The DNA of the CDR3 is TGCGCCAGCACCCCGGAGGGACTAGCGGATTGGAGCTCCTACAATGAGCAGTTCTTC. Translation: CASTPEGLADWSSYNEQFF. Variable domain in full (rest from reference TRBV5-1 and TRBJ2-1): KAGVTQTPRYLIKTRGQQVTLSCSPISGHRSVSWYQQTPGQGLQFLFEYFSETQRNKGNFPGRFSGRQFSNSRSEMNVSTLELGDSALYLCASTPEGLADWSSYNEQFFGPGTRLTVL.

This chain uses TRBV5-4 with TRBJ2-3, with D possibly TRBD2 on 6 matching bases. There are 16 residues in the CDR3. V lost 3 bases to trimming and J lost 1 base, with 15 bases between them. Germline CDR1 SGHNT, CDR2 YYREEE (reference sequence). DNA for the CDR3: TGTGCCAGCAGCTCGGTGGGGAGGAGAGGCACAGATACGCAGTATTTT. This codes for CASSSVGRRGTDTQYF.

V gene TRBV6-5 combines with J gene TRBJ1-3; 11 positions agree with TRBD1. The J segment lost 4 bases and the V segment lost 4 bases, leaving 6 bases of the junction unmatched. CDR3 length equals 16 residues. Germline V gene lookup returns CDR1 MNHEY and CDR2 SVGAGI. The CDR3 sequence: CASSSDRGRRGNTIYF. The DNA for the CDR3 is TGTGCCAGCAGTTCGGACAGGGGGCGAAGGGGAAACACCATATATTTT.

V usage is TRBV28 and J usage is TRBJ2-7; weak D call: TRBD2 (7 bases). V gave up 6 bases and J gave up 7 bases, with 16 bases separating them. CDR1 and CDR2 from the germline V gene are MDHEN and SYDVKM. The CDR3 has 13 amino acids. The CDR3 loop reads CASSQGGGGEQYF. CDR3 coding DNA: TGTGCCAGCAGCCAGGGCGGGGGCGGAGAGCAGTACTTC.

The rearrangement links TRBV5-1 to TRBJ1-1; D ambiguous. V lost 4 bases and J lost 8, with 15 bases in between. In germline, CDR1 is SGHRS, CDR2 YFSETQ. The CDR3 loop spans 13 amino acids. CDR3 DNA sequence: TGCGCCAGCAGCGACCCGGGAGGCGCCGAAGCTTTCTTT. This translates into CASSDPGGAEAFF. Complete variable domain (other parts from reference TRBV5-1 and TRBJ1-1): KAGVTQTPRYLIKTRGQQVTLSCSPISGHRSVSWYQQTPGQGLQFLFEYFSETQRNKGNFPGRFSGRQFSNSRSEMNVSTLELGDSALYLCASSDPGGAEAFFGQGTRLTVV.

The chain's CDR3 is CASSLLREKLFF. CDR3 bases: TGTGCCAGCAGCTTATTGCGTGAAAAACTGTTTTTT. J is TRBJ1-4 and V is TRBV11-2; D gene uncertain. Germline V gene lookup returns CDR1 SGHAT and CDR2 FQNNGV. The CDR3 covers 12 residues. V dropped 2 bases and J dropped 7 bases, with 5 bases sitting between them. The whole variable domain, remainder taken from reference TRBV11-2 and TRBJ1-4, is EAGVAQSPRYKIIEKRQSVAFWCNPISGHATLYWYQQILGQGPKLLIQFQNNGVVDDSQLPKDRFSAERLKGVDSTLKIQPAKLEDSAVYLCASSLLREKLFFGSGTQLSVL.

The chain joins TRBV20-1 to TRBJ1-5; 7 nucleotides match TRBD1. The V segment lost 3 bases and the J segment 4 bases; nucleotides outside the gene matches: 6. This CDR3 is 14 amino acids long. CDR1 is DFQATT, CDR2 SNEGSKA, per germline (reference sequence). The CDR3 loop reads CSASRWDRNQPQHF. The CDR3 bases are TGCAGTGCTAGTCGTTGGGACAGAAATCAGCCCCAGCATTTT.

This chain's CDR3 is CASSEEGLAVYNEQFF. DNA for the CDR3: TGTGCCAGCAGTGAAGAGGGACTAGCTGTCTACAATGAGCAGTTCTTC. The genes are TRBV2 and TRBJ2-1; 9 nucleotides align to TRBD2. Trimming cost V 1 base and J 3 bases; bases outside gene matches: 4. The CDR3 is 16 amino acids. From germline, CDR1 is SNHLY and CDR2 FYNNEI.

The chain couples TRBV6-2 or TRBV6-3 to TRBJ1-2; the D is unclear. Trimming shortened V by 6 bases and J by 1 base, and 9 bases separated the two germline ends. CDR1 and CDR2 (germline): MNHEY, SVGEGT. The length of the CDR3 is 13 residues. DNA for the CDR3: TGTGCCAGCAGCAAACAAATTAACTATGGCTACACCTTC. Protein sequence: CASSKQINYGYTF.

The CDR3 protein is CASKAAGNNSPLHF. The CDR3 region has the DNA TGTGCCAGCAAGGCGGCAGGGAATAATTCACCCCTCCACTTT. The V gene is TRBV6-6, the J gene TRBJ1-6, with D perhaps TRBD1 (5 bases). The CDR3 runs 14 residues. In germline, CDR1 is MNHNY, CDR2 SVGAGI (reference sequence). The ends were cut back, 7 bases at V and 5 bases at J, with 12 bases in the middle.

The genes are TRBV12-5 and TRBJ2-1, with 11 bases identical to TRBD1. CDR3 length: 18 amino acids. The junction had 16 bases not matched to a gene; V was cut back by 5 bases and J by 7 bases. Germline assignment: CDR1 LGHNT and CDR2 FRNRAP. This CDR3 is CASGLQTGTGGPGNEQFF. The CDR3 coding sequence is TGTGCTAGTGGTCTCCAAACCGGGACAGGGGGGCCGGGAAATGAGCAGTTCTTC.

This sequence joins TRBV21-1 and TRBJ2-6; the tabulated D call, TRBD1, remains unverified against the DNA. TRBV21-1 is termed a pseudogene. This CDR3 has 16 amino acids. CDR3 bases: TGTGCCAGCAGCAAGCAGGGGACGGCTGGGGCCAACGTCCTGACTTTC. Amino acid sequence: CASSKQGTAGANVLTF.

This chain joins TRBV6-5 and TRBJ2-1; 8 nucleotides match TRBD2. Trimming cost V 4 bases and J 9 bases; bases outside gene matches: 5. CDR1 MNHEY and CDR2 SVGAGI come from the germline V gene. The CDR3 loop spans 13 amino acids. Here the CDR3 reads CASSSGGAGEQFF. CDR3 in DNA: TGTGCCAGCAGTTCCGGGGGGGCGGGTGAGCAGTTCTTC.

The genes are TRBV2 and TRBJ2-3, with 8 bases lining up with TRBD1. Trimming took 7 bases from V and 1 from J; bases not matched to a gene: 7. This CDR3 has 15 amino acids. Per the germline V gene, CDR1 is SNHLY and CDR2 is FYNNEI. The DNA for the CDR3 is TGTGCCAGCATAAGGACAGGGATGGGCACAGATACGCAGTATTTT. Translated, it gives CASIRTGMGTDTQYF.

This chain joins TRBV10-3 and TRBJ2-2; tentative D call: TRBD1 (6 bases). The V gene lost 3 bases and the J gene lost 6 bases, with 20 bases spanning the gap. CDR1 and CDR2 (germline): ENHRY, SYGVKD. CDR3 length: 17 residues. In nucleotides, the CDR3 is TGTGCCATCAGTGATGGGGGACACCGAGTTGAAGCCGGGGAGCTGTTTTTT. Translation gives CAISDGGHRVEAGELFF.

This clone occurred a few times. The chain employs TRBV28 and TRBJ2-2; no firm D call. CDR3 length equals 13 residues. V was trimmed by 4 bases and J by 4 bases, leaving 7 bases between them. CDR1 is MDHEN, CDR2 SYDVKM, per germline. The CDR3 DNA is TGTGCCAGCAGTTCAGCGCCCACCGGGGAGCTGTTTTTT. This sequence encodes CASSSAPTGELFF.

In its sample, this clone was seen once. The chain couples TRBV6-5 to TRBJ2-5, with TRBD1 matching over 9 bases. V shed 6 bases and J 4 bases; nucleotides not matched to a gene: 9. This CDR3 region has 15 residues. The germline V gene has CDR1 MNHEY and CDR2 SVGAGI. The CDR3 loop reads CASRQGQGTGETQYF. The CDR3 bases are TGTGCCAGCAGACAGGGACAGGGCACGGGAGAGACCCAGTACTTC.

The chain is built from TRBV28 and TRBJ2-7, with 8 bases lining up with TRBD1. Germline CDR1 MDHEN, CDR2 SYDVKM. V gave up 10 bases and J gave up 3 bases; unmatched junction bases: 5. The CDR3 is made up of 12 amino acids. The CDR3 bases are TGTGCCACCCTGACAGGGGACTACGAGCAGTACTTC. It yields the protein CATLTGDYEQYF.